Presented here are 10 T cell receptor beta chains from one specimen sequenced in a study of T cells after yellow fever vaccination. TCRdb reprocessed the 5' RACE reads with MiXCR, giving one entry per CDR3 protein. The profile shows around 310,000 distinct CDR3 sequences, roughly 4% of them singletons. Source: PBMCs, taken on the day of the yellow fever booster vaccination. These receptors came from a man aged 18 to 29 who received the YFV17D yellow fever vaccine.

In its sample, this clonotype was seen a few times. The chain carries TRBV7-2 and TRBJ2-1, with TRBD2 identical over 9 bases. This CDR3 is 16 amino acids long. From germline, CDR1 is SGHTA and CDR2 FQGNSA. Losses at the gene ends were 5 bases for V and 7 bases for J; bases not matched to a gene: 12. CDR3 sequence reads: CASSTRRGGGGNEQFF. In nucleotides, the CDR3 is TGTGCCAGCAGCACCAGGCGGGGCGGGGGGGGAAATGAGCAGTTCTTC.

This clonotype was detected a few times. The chain joins TRBV6-6 to TRBJ1-2; perhaps TRBD1 as D (6 bases). The V and J ends lost 7 bases and 5 bases respectively, with 20 bases between them. From germline, CDR1 is MNHNY and CDR2 SVGAGI (reference sequence). The CDR3 length is 15 residues. CDR3 sequence reads: CASTLDGGAPYGYTF. Here the CDR3 DNA reads TGTGCCAGCACCCTAGACGGGGGCGCCCCATATGGCTACACCTTC.

This clonotype was observed many times. The V call is TRBV4-1, the J call TRBJ2-5; unclear D gene. CDR3 length: 14 amino acids. The ends were cut back, 0 bases at V and 7 bases at J, with 12 bases in the middle. CDR1 and CDR2 from the germline V gene are MGHRA and YSYEKL. In nucleotides, the CDR3 is TGCGCCAGCAGCCAAGACACCCCCTCGGGGACCCAGTACTTC. This encodes CASSQDTPSGTQYF.

This clonotype was recorded many times. This chain uses TRBV7-2 with TRBJ2-5; 14 positions match TRBD2. V trimming: 1 base; J trimming: 5 bases; junction bases outside the gene matches: 6. Per germline, CDR1 SGHTA and CDR2 FQGNSA. This CDR3 is built from 17 residues. CDR3 nucleotides: TGTGCCAGCAGCTTAGGCGGACTAGCGGGGGGCGCGGAGACCCAGTACTTC. This encodes CASSLGGLAGGAETQYF. The whole variable domain, remainder taken from reference TRBV7-2 and TRBJ2-5, is GAGVSQSPSNKVTEKGKDVELRCDPISGHTALYWYRQSLGQGLEFLIYFQGNSAPDKSGLPSDRFSAERTGGSVSTLTIQRTQQEDSAVYLCASSLGGLAGGAETQYFGPGTRLLVL.

The table lists this clonotype with a few counts. The chain couples TRBV6-8 to TRBJ2-7; D possibly uses TRBD1 or TRBD2 (5 bases each). The CDR3 runs to 13 residues. Trimming took off 6 bases at V and 3 bases at J, with 12 bases between the two ends. CDR1 and CDR2 from the germline V gene are MNHGY and SAAAGT. CDR3 DNA: TGTGCCAGCAGGCCGGGACGGGGCTACGAGCAGTACTTC. Protein: CASRPGRGYEQYF.

The chain has TRBV15 and TRBJ2-3, with 8 nucleotides matching TRBD2. Per germline, CDR1 LNHNV and CDR2 YYDKDF (reference sequence). V dropped 0 bases and J dropped 0; count of bases not matched to a gene: 8. This CDR3 spans 18 amino acids. CDR3 bases: TGTGCCACCAGCAGAGATCAAGGCGGGGGGCCAAGCACAGATACGCAGTATTTT. This gives the protein CATSRDQGGGPSTDTQYF.

This clonotype has ten or more counts. This chain joins TRBV19 and TRBJ1-1, with D perhaps TRBD1 (5 bases). The V end was cut by 7 bases, the J end by 4 bases, with 13 bases between. The CDR3 is made up of 13 amino acids. CDR1 and CDR2 from the germline V gene are LNHDA and SQIVND (reference sequence). The CDR3 DNA sequence: TGTGCCAGTAAGGTTGGGGCGGCCACTGAAGCTTTCTTT. This codes for CASKVGAATEAFF.

The CDR3 nucleotides read TGTGCCAGCAGTTACCGCCGAAGTAATTCACCCCTCCACTTT. Translation: CASSYRRSNSPLHF. The rearrangement links TRBV6-2 or TRBV6-3 to TRBJ1-6, with no clear D. The germline V gene encodes CDR1 MNHEY and CDR2 SVGEGT. The V end was cut by 2 bases, the J end by 6 bases, with 8 bases between. The CDR3 runs to 14 residues.

The table lists this clonotype with many counts. This chain connects TRBV5-1 to TRBJ2-2; 11 bases fit TRBD2. The trim removed 5 bases at V and 3 bases at J, leaving 3 bases unmatched. This CDR3 spans 15 amino acids. From germline, CDR1 is SGHRS and CDR2 YFSETQ. CDR3 in DNA: TGCGCCAGCAGGACTAGCGGGGAATACACCGGGGAGCTGTTTTTT. It specifies CASRTSGEYTGELFF. The full variable domain, with the rest looked up from reference TRBV5-1 and TRBJ2-2, is KAGVTQTPRYLIKTRGQQVTLSCSPISGHRSVSWYQQTPGQGLQFLFEYFSETQRNKGNFPGRFSGRQFSNSRSEMNVSTLELGDSALYLCASRTSGEYTGELFFGEGSRLTVL.

This clonotype was counted at least ten times. The V and J genes are TRBV7-7 and TRBJ1-2; D call uncertain. The CDR3 is made up of 19 amino acids. With 1 base removed from V and 0 bases from J, the gap between germline ends came to 21 bases. Germline CDR1 SSHAT, CDR2 FNYEAQ (reference sequence). In DNA form, the CDR3 reads TGTGCCAGCAGCTTAGGTACAGTGGGATTGGCTAGAGCTAACTATGGCTACACCTTC. Its protein is CASSLGTVGLARANYGYTF.